This T cell receptor (beta chain) was found in a study of T cell responses to AZD1222 COVID-19 vaccine. Assay used: immunoSEQ multiplex PCR; TCRdb lists only in-frame clones, some missing. The repertoire has 150,000 to 200,000 clones, 85% to 95% of them found once; the top ten carry 1.9%. This CDR3 comprises 15 residues. Germline CDR1 reads LNHDA; CDR2 reads SQIVND (reference sequence). The trim removed 5 bases at V and 3 bases at J, leaving 5 bases unmatched. The V and J genes are TRBV19 and TRBJ2-1; 9 positions match TRBD2. The sequence came from an adult who received the AZD1222 COVID-19 vaccine. Sequences were derived from peripheral blood, sampled 28 days after the second AZD1222 dose. CDR3 sequence reads: CASSVAGDGYNEQFF. The CDR3 DNA follows: TGTGCCAGTAGTGTAGCGGGGGATGGCTACAATGAGCAGTTCTTC.